This entry lists 29 T cell receptor beta chains sequenced from one sample in a study of T cell repertoires in cytomegalovirus infection. TCRdb re-called the reads through MiXCR, storing one row per CDR3 protein. This table holds just over 300,000 distinct CDR3 sequences, about a sixth found once. Sequencing was carried out using PBMCs. All receptors derive from a human donor in good health (CMV status not recorded). Some clones in this sample may be carry-over from other donors' samples.

Only a few counts were recorded for this clonotype. V gene TRBV19 combines with J gene TRBJ1-5; 9 bases are a match to TRBD1. The CDR3 is made up of 16 amino acids. V trimming: 4 bases; J trimming: 7 bases; junction bases outside the gene matches: 11. In germline, CDR1 is LNHDA, CDR2 SQIVND (reference sequence). Here the CDR3 DNA reads TGTGCCAGTAGTAAGACCCGGGACAGGGTTTTGCAGCCCCAGCATTTT. Translation gives CASSKTRDRVLQPQHF. Looking up the rest from reference TRBV19 and TRBJ1-5 gives the full variable domain: DGGITQSPKYLFRKEGQNVTLSCEQNLNHDAMYWYRQDPGQGLRLIYYSQIVNDFQKGDIAEGYSVSREKKESFPLTVTSAQKNPTAFYLCASSKTRDRVLQPQHFGDGTRLSIL.

This clonotype has more than one count but fewer than ten. This chain connects TRBV2 to TRBJ1-1, with a weak D call TRBD1 (5 bases). V lost 8 bases and J 4 bases, leaving 17 bases between the germline ends. CDR1 SNHLY and CDR2 FYNNEI come from the germline V gene. CDR3 length: 14 residues. This CDR3 reads CASDSSGGTTEAFF. Written as DNA, the CDR3 is TGTGCCAGCGACTCCTCCGGGGGGACCACTGAAGCTTTCTTT.

The table lists this clonotype with many counts. The V call is TRBV7-2, the J call TRBJ1-1; 7 bases agree with TRBD1. The J segment lost 0 bases and the V segment lost 5 bases, leaving 3 bases of the junction unmatched. Germline V gene lookup returns CDR1 SGHTA and CDR2 FQGNSA. This CDR3 spans 14 amino acids. CDR3 sequence (DNA): TGTGCCAGCAGCATGGGACAGATGAACACTGAAGCTTTCTTT. Translating gives CASSMGQMNTEAFF.

This clonotype was counted many times. This chain uses TRBV7-9 with TRBJ1-2; 8 bases fit TRBD1. Germline assignment: CDR1 SEHNR and CDR2 FQNEAQ (reference sequence). Losses at the gene ends were 5 bases for V and 8 bases for J; bases not matched to a gene: 13. CDR3 length: 15 amino acids. CDR3 sequence reads: CASSVGQGRSGGYTF. The DNA of the CDR3 is TGTGCCAGCAGCGTAGGACAGGGCCGGTCAGGCGGCTACACCTTC.

There are many counts of this clonotype. This chain uses TRBV7-2 with TRBJ2-3, with unresolved D. V lost 1 base and J 1 base, leaving 9 bases between the germline ends. Germline loops: CDR1 SGHTA, CDR2 FQGNSA. This CDR3 spans 15 amino acids. In DNA form, the CDR3 reads TGTGCCAGCAGCTTAGTCGCCCGGCGCACAGATACGCAGTATTTT. Protein: CASSLVARRTDTQYF.

J is TRBJ1-1 and V is TRBV12-3 or TRBV12-4; TRBD1 agrees at 8 bases. The CDR3 has 13 residues. Unmatched junction bases numbered 4, after V lost 5 bases and J lost 5 bases. The CDR3 nucleotides are TGTGCCAGCAGTGAGACAGGGGTTACTGAAGCTTTCTTT. Protein: CASSETGVTEAFF.

The chain links TRBV4-1 to TRBJ1-1; 7 bases are a match to TRBD1. After removal of 0 bases from V and 6 bases from J, the junction contained 10 bases not matched to a gene. Germline CDR1 is MGHRA and CDR2 is YSYEKL. The CDR3 extends over 16 amino acids. CDR3 in amino acids: CASSQEGRGLMAEAFF. The CDR3 coding sequence is TGCGCCAGCAGCCAAGAAGGAAGGGGGCTTATGGCTGAAGCTTTCTTT.

The genes are TRBV12-3 or TRBV12-4 and TRBJ2-7; 8 bases agree with TRBD1. V dropped 3 bases and J dropped 3; count of bases not matched to a gene: 1. CDR3 length: 13 residues. CDR3 sequence (DNA): TGTGCCAGCAGTTTTACAGGGGGCTACGAGCAGTACTTC. Amino acid sequence: CASSFTGGYEQYF.

This clonotype was seen a few times. The chain recombines TRBV12-3 or TRBV12-4 with TRBJ2-7; no definite D call. The CDR3 extends over 14 amino acids. Trimming left V 3 bases short and J 1 base short, with 10 bases between. CDR3 sequence (DNA): TGTGCCAGCAGTTTTCCTGACACTTCCTACGAGCAGTACTTC. Protein product: CASSFPDTSYEQYF.

This clonotype showed up just a few times. This rearrangement joins TRBV11-3 to TRBJ1-6, with D unresolved. Germline CDR1 SGHNT, CDR2 YENEEA. The V end was cut by 5 bases, the J end by 7 bases, with 6 bases between. The CDR3 is made up of 12 amino acids. CDR3: CASSERNSPLHF. The CDR3 nucleotides are TGTGCCAGCAGCGAGAGGAATTCACCCCTCCACTTT.

The chain is built from TRBV18 and TRBJ2-7; D could derive from TRBD1 or TRBD2 (5 bases each). V lost 5 bases and J 3 bases, leaving 11 bases between the germline ends. The germline CDR1 and CDR2 sequences are KGHSH and LQKENI. The CDR3 totals 13 residues. DNA of the CDR3: TGTGCCAGCTCATCGGGGACCCTCTACGAGCAGTACTTC. Residues: CASSSGTLYEQYF.

This chain connects TRBV6-1 to TRBJ1-2; D unclear. Germline CDR1 and CDR2: MNHNS and SASEGT. The CDR3 totals 16 residues. Deletions cut 6 bases from V and 4 bases from J, with 21 bases between. CDR3 amino acids: CASSPFEEAGFYGYTF. DNA for the CDR3: TGTGCCAGCAGCCCGTTTGAGGAGGCCGGGTTCTATGGCTACACCTTC.

The sample holds many counts of this clonotype. The rearrangement uses TRBV7-2 and TRBJ1-6; 7 nucleotides line up with TRBD1. Germline trimming cut 1 base from V and 12 bases from J; bases unmatched to any gene: 6. The CDR3 is 14 residues long. Germline V CDR1 and CDR2: SGHTA, FQGNSA. The CDR3 DNA reads TGTGCCAGCAGCTTAGACAGGGGAAGGAAACCCCTCCACTTT. This sequence encodes CASSLDRGRKPLHF.

This rearrangement joins TRBV20-1 to TRBJ1-4; D not certain. V was cut by 3 bases and J by 5 bases, with 16 bases left in between. The CDR3 is 15 residues long. Germline CDR1 DFQATT, CDR2 SNEGSKA (reference sequence). DNA for the CDR3: TGCAGTGCTAGTCCCACTAGGCGTCAAAATGAAAAACTGTTTTTT. The encoded protein is CSASPTRRQNEKLFF.

This chain links TRBV7-9 with TRBJ2-2; 8 bases match TRBD1. Germline V lookup: CDR1 SEHNR, CDR2 FQNEAQ (reference sequence). This CDR3 has 16 amino acids. The J segment lost 6 bases and the V segment lost 5 bases, leaving 11 bases of the junction unmatched. The CDR3 region has the DNA TGTGCCAGCAGCCCAACCCCAGGGGGCGAGGCCGGGGAGCTGTTTTTT. It yields the protein CASSPTPGGEAGELFF.

This clonotype appeared a few times. The chain joins TRBV3-1 to TRBJ2-2; 8 nucleotides align to TRBD1. Germline-derived CDR1 and CDR2 are LGHDT and YNNKEL (reference sequence). There are 16 residues in the CDR3. V trimming: 1 base; J trimming: 6 bases; junction bases outside the gene matches: 7. As DNA, the CDR3 is TGTGCCAGCAGCCAAGGAGTGACAGGGGTAGCCGGGGAGCTGTTTTTT. Residues: CASSQGVTGVAGELFF.

This sequence joins TRBV20-1 and TRBJ2-7; 10 positions match TRBD1. Germline-derived CDR1 and CDR2 are DFQATT and SNEGSKA (reference sequence). This CDR3 has 16 residues. V dropped 6 bases and J dropped 2; count of bases not matched to a gene: 13. The CDR3 DNA is TGCAGTGCCAGACTCCGGGACAGGGGCATAGCCTACGAGCAGTACTTC. Its translation: CSARLRDRGIAYEQYF.

The chain carries TRBV20-1 and TRBJ1-6; D gene ambiguous. The CDR3 runs 17 residues. Germline V gene data show CDR1 as DFQATT and CDR2 as SNEGSKA (reference sequence). Between the trimmed V and J ends, which lost 0 bases and 3 bases, there was a span of 15 bases. The CDR3 spells CSARDRVQPYYNSPLHF. CDR3 in DNA: TGCAGTGCTAGAGATCGGGTACAACCGTACTATAATTCACCCCTCCACTTT.

Regarding this clonotype: A read error may account for a junction end that differs from germline. This chain links TRBV10-3 with TRBJ2-3, with TRBD1 matching 8 bases. The germline V gene has CDR1 ENHRY and CDR2 SYGVKD. CDR3 length equals 14 residues. The CDR3 nucleotides are TGTACCATCAGCGACAGGGGTCTCACAGATACGCAGTATTTT. Its protein product is CTISDRGLTDTQYF.

With respect to this clonotype: A read error may explain this, as a much larger clone is one base away. V is TRBV28 and J is TRBJ2-2; D perhaps matches TRBD2 (5 bases). Germline-derived CDR1 and CDR2 are MDHEN and SYDVKM. CDR3 length equals 12 residues. This chain's CDR3 is CTTHERDGELFF. Here the CDR3 DNA reads TGTACCACCCACGAGAGGGACGGGGAGCTGTTTTTT.

This clonotype appeared a few times. The V call is TRBV20-1, the J call TRBJ1-5, with D possibly matching TRBD1 (5 bases). The V and J ends lost 1 base and 7 bases respectively, with 14 bases between them. The CDR3 is 14 residues long. Per the germline V gene, CDR1 is DFQATT and CDR2 is SNEGSKA (reference sequence). The DNA for the CDR3 is TGCAGTGCTAGAGCCAATTCCGGGACCCAGCCCCAGCATTTT. This encodes CSARANSGTQPQHF.

The chain recombines TRBV10-3 with TRBJ1-3; 7 nucleotides line up with TRBD1. The V and J ends lost 6 bases and 0 bases, in that order; junction bases with no gene match: 8. The CDR3 consists of 16 residues. Germline V CDR1 and CDR2: ENHRY, SYGVKD. CDR3 sequence: CAISLGQASSGNTIYF. CDR3 coding DNA: TGTGCCATCAGCCTAGGACAGGCGAGCTCTGGAAACACCATATATTTT.

This clonotype was found once. In DNA form, the CDR3 reads TGTGCCAGCAGCTCCCGACAGGGCCAGCCGGGTGAGCAGTACTTC. Protein product: CASSSRQGQPGEQYF. This rearrangement joins TRBV11-2 to TRBJ2-7, with 7 positions matching TRBD1. The CDR3 has 15 residues. After removal of 4 bases from V and 7 bases from J, the junction contained 13 bases not matched to a gene. Germline CDR1 reads SGHAT; CDR2 reads FQNNGV.

This rearrangement joins TRBV27 to TRBJ2-3; the D is unclear. The CDR3 spans 13 residues. With 8 bases removed from V and 0 bases from J, the gap between germline ends came to 9 bases. CDR1 and CDR2 (germline): MNHEY, SMNVEV (reference sequence). CDR3 sequence: CASQKPSTDTQYF. Here the CDR3 DNA reads TGTGCCAGCCAAAAACCCAGCACAGATACGCAGTATTTT.

This clonotype was observed at least ten times. The chain combines TRBV7-2 with TRBJ1-1; D is unclear. Trimming took 5 bases from V and 2 from J, leaving 9 bases between them. Germline V CDR1 and CDR2: SGHTA, FQGNSA. This CDR3 spans 13 amino acids. The CDR3 protein is CASSAQVNTEAFF. For the CDR3, the DNA is TGTGCCAGCAGCGCACAAGTTAACACTGAAGCTTTCTTT. Together with reference TRBV7-2 and TRBJ1-1, the CDR3 gives the full variable domain: GAGVSQSPSNKVTEKGKDVELRCDPISGHTALYWYRQSLGQGLEFLIYFQGNSAPDKSGLPSDRFSAERTGGSVSTLTIQRTQQEDSAVYLCASSAQVNTEAFFGQGTRLTVV.

This clonotype was seen ten or more times. This chain joins TRBV7-2 and TRBJ1-1, with TRBD1 matching over 9 bases. Per the germline V gene, CDR1 is SGHTA and CDR2 is FQGNSA. With 1 base clipped from V and 3 bases from J, the junction kept 6 bases outside the gene matches. The CDR3 loop spans 16 amino acids. CDR3 sequence reads: CASSLGGQGSYTEAFF. The CDR3 nucleotides read TGTGCCAGCAGCTTAGGGGGACAGGGCAGCTACACTGAAGCTTTCTTT.

The CDR3 nucleotides read TGCGCCAGCAGCCTTCGTTCGGGGACTAGCGAGGAGACCCAGTACTTC. Translating gives CASSLRSGTSEETQYF. The chain joins TRBV5-1 to TRBJ2-5; 10 bases agree with TRBD2. The V gene's germline CDR1 is SGHRS and CDR2 YFSETQ. The CDR3 has 16 residues. Unmatched junction bases numbered 11, after V lost 4 bases and J lost 5 bases.

The chain joins TRBV6-5 to TRBJ2-2; 9 nucleotides match TRBD1. The J segment lost 2 bases and the V segment lost 1 base, leaving 8 bases of the junction unmatched. From germline, CDR1 is MNHEY and CDR2 SVGAGI. The CDR3 extends over 18 amino acids. For the CDR3, the DNA is TGTGCCAGCAGTTACTATGCATGGGACAGGGTCAACACCGGGGAGCTGTTTTTT. The encoded protein is CASSYYAWDRVNTGELFF.

This clonotype was observed a few times. V is TRBV12-3 or TRBV12-4 and J is TRBJ2-3; the match to TRBD2 covers 11 bases. The CDR3 is made up of 17 amino acids. The V and J ends lost 4 bases and 5 bases, in that order; junction bases with no gene match: 11. In nucleotides, the CDR3 is TGTGCCAGCAGTTACCAGGTCCTAGCGGGGGGACTAGATACGCAGTATTTT. It specifies CASSYQVLAGGLDTQYF.